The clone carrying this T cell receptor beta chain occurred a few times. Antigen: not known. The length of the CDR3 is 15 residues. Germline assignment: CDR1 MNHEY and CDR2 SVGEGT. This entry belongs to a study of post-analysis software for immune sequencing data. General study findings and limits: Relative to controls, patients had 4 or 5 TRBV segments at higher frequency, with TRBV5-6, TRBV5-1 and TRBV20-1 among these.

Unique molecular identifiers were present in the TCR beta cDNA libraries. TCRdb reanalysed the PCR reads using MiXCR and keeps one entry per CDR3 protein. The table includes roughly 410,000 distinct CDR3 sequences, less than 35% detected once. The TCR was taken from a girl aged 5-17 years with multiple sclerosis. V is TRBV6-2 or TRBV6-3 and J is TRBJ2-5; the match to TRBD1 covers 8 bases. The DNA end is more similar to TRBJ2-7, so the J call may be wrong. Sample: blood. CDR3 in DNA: TGTGCCAGCAGTTCCTACAGGGGGTCGGTCTACGAGCAGTACTTC. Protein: CASSSYRGSVYEQYF.